A selection of T cell receptor beta chains follows, all from one sample in a study of blood T cell repertoires in COVID-19. The data were produced by immunoSEQ multiplex PCR, yet TCRdb's version contains in-frame clones alone and is incomplete. The repertoire holds 200,000 to 300,000 clones, with around 89% as singletons. The sequencing sample was made of peripheral blood. Receptors originate from a woman in her thirties or forties who had recovered from COVID-19. CDR3s include the opening cysteine and the closing phenylalanine or tryptophan. The order of the fields is clone size, J gene, V gene, D gene, CDR3 DNA, CDR3 protein. The D gene is left open where the match is weak. Clone sizes are given selectively: once, few, many, or a class where the clone is expanded.

clone_size: .
j_call: TRBJ2-1
v_call: TRBV4-1
d_call: TRBD1
cdr3_nt: TGCGCCAGCAGCCATCGGACAGGGTCCTACAATGAGCAGTTCTTC
cdr3_aa: CASSHRTGSYNEQFF

clone_size: .
j_call: TRBJ2-3
v_call: TRBV13
d_call: .
cdr3_nt: TGTGCCAGCAGCGAAGGCGTCGGCCCCCTAGAGTATTTT
cdr3_aa: CASSEGVGPLEYF

clone_size: once
j_call: TRBJ2-5
v_call: TRBV7-3
d_call: .
cdr3_nt: TGTGCCAGCAGCCCCACTGGGCTTAGGCAAGAGACCCAGTACTTC
cdr3_aa: CASSPTGLRQETQYF

clone_size: .
j_call: TRBJ1-1
v_call: TRBV6-2/TRBV6-3
d_call: .
cdr3_nt: TGTGCCAGCAGTTACCGGGGGGGGACTGAAGCTTTCTTT
cdr3_aa: CASSYRGGTEAFF

clone_size: few
j_call: TRBJ1-1
v_call: TRBV23-1
d_call: .
cdr3_nt: TGCGCCAGCAGTCACCCCCCGGGGTGGGCTGAAGCTTTCTTT
cdr3_aa: CASSHPPGWAEAFF

clone_size: .
j_call: TRBJ1-6
v_call: TRBV7-8
d_call: .
cdr3_nt: TGTGCCAGCACCGCGGGACCGATTCTTGATAATTCACCCCTCCACTTT
cdr3_aa: CASTAGPILDNSPLHF

clone_size: .
j_call: TRBJ1-2
v_call: TRBV5-5
d_call: .
cdr3_nt: TGTGCCAGCACCTCGGGACCCACAGGGAGGGGAAGGTCGGGCTATGGCTACACCTTC
cdr3_aa: CASTSGPTGRGRSGYGYTF

clone_size: .
j_call: TRBJ2-5
v_call: TRBV3-1/TRBV3-2
d_call: TRBD2
cdr3_nt: TGTGCCAGCAGCCAAGCGGGGGGACACCAAGAGACCCAGTACTTC
cdr3_aa: CASSQAGGHQETQYF

clone_size: .
j_call: TRBJ2-1
v_call: TRBV6-5
d_call: TRBD2
cdr3_nt: TGTGCCAGCACCACGGGGGGGACTCCCCCTGAGCAGTTCTTC
cdr3_aa: CASTTGGTPPEQFF

clone_size: .
j_call: TRBJ1-2
v_call: TRBV19
d_call: .
cdr3_nt: TGTGCCAGTAGTGATCACCCCGGGACAACTGATAACTATGGCTACACCTTC
cdr3_aa: CASSDHPGTTDNYGYTF

clone_size: .
j_call: TRBJ1-3
v_call: TRBV28
d_call: .
cdr3_nt: TGTGCCAGCAGTCTGGGGGGAACCAGAAACACCATATATTTT
cdr3_aa: CASSLGGTRNTIYF

clone_size: .
j_call: TRBJ2-7
v_call: TRBV6-2/TRBV6-3
d_call: TRBD1
cdr3_nt: TGTGCCAGCAGTGCCCCGGGACAGGGCTCCTACGAGCAGTACTTC
cdr3_aa: CASSAPGQGSYEQYF

clone_size: once
j_call: TRBJ1-5
v_call: TRBV4-1
d_call: .
cdr3_nt: TGCGCCAGCAGCCAAGGGGTAGGGGTGGGTGGTCAGCCCCAGCATTTT
cdr3_aa: CASSQGVGVGGQPQHF

clone_size: .
j_call: TRBJ2-1
v_call: TRBV7-9
d_call: .
cdr3_nt: TGTGCCAGCAGCCCCCTTGAGAAGGTAGCGGAGTACAATGAGCAGTTCTTC
cdr3_aa: CASSPLEKVAEYNEQFF

clone_size: .
j_call: TRBJ1-2
v_call: TRBV5-5
d_call: TRBD1
cdr3_nt: TGTGCCAGCACCTCCCGGGCCAGGGGGCCAGGCCGAGGCTACACCTTC
cdr3_aa: CASTSRARGPGRGYTF

clone_size: many
j_call: TRBJ1-2
v_call: TRBV19
d_call: .
cdr3_nt: TGTGCCAGTAGTAAACGACAAGGTGGTGATTGGGTACACACCTTC
cdr3_aa: CASSKRQGGDWVHTF

clone_size: .
j_call: TRBJ2-5
v_call: TRBV9
d_call: .
cdr3_nt: TGTGCCAGCAGCATTAGCCCCCAAGAGACCCAGTACTTC
cdr3_aa: CASSISPQETQYF

clone_size: once
j_call: TRBJ1-5
v_call: TRBV3-1/TRBV3-2
d_call: .
cdr3_nt: TGTGCCAGCAGCAGGGGGAGCAATCAGCCCCAGCATTTT
cdr3_aa: CASSRGSNQPQHF

clone_size: .
j_call: TRBJ2-5
v_call: TRBV27
d_call: TRBD2
cdr3_nt: TGTGCCAGCAGTTTATTCGCGGGGCTAGCGGGAGGGGGCCAGTACTTC
cdr3_aa: CASSLFAGLAGGGQYF

clone_size: .
j_call: TRBJ2-1
v_call: TRBV7-8
d_call: .
cdr3_nt: TGTGCCAGCAGCCCCGACTATCATGAGCAGTTCTTC
cdr3_aa: CASSPDYHEQFF

clone_size: once
j_call: TRBJ1-1
v_call: TRBV6-1
d_call: TRBD1
cdr3_nt: TGTGCCAGCAGTGAAAAGTGGGCAGGGGGCTTGGGCACTGAAGCTTTCTTT
cdr3_aa: CASSEKWAGGLGTEAFF

clone_size: few
j_call: TRBJ2-5
v_call: TRBV3-1/TRBV3-2
d_call: .
cdr3_nt: TGTGCCAGCAGCCAAGATCGGGGAGAGACCCAGTACTTC
cdr3_aa: CASSQDRGETQYF

clone_size: .
j_call: TRBJ1-2
v_call: TRBV5-6
d_call: TRBD1
cdr3_nt: TGTGCCAGCACGCCGAGCGGGACAGGCTATGGCTACACCTTC
cdr3_aa: CASTPSGTGYGYTF

clone_size: .
j_call: TRBJ1-2
v_call: TRBV11-3
d_call: TRBD1
cdr3_nt: TGTGCCAGCAGCCCCCGGACAGGGGGGTACTATGGCTACACCTTC
cdr3_aa: CASSPRTGGYYGYTF

clone_size: .
j_call: TRBJ2-3
v_call: TRBV7-8
d_call: .
cdr3_nt: TGTGCCAGCAGGCGGGGGGGGACAGGTCCGGGCACAGATACGCAGTATTTT
cdr3_aa: CASRRGGTGPGTDTQYF